A single sample is the source of the 28 T cell receptor beta chains below, sequenced in a study of blood T cell repertoires in COVID-19. Profiling relied on immunoSEQ multiplex PCR, and the TCRdb table lists in-frame clones only, not all of them. This table has hundreds of thousands of clones, approximately 89% appearing once. Source material: peripheral blood. The receptors originated from a woman aged 18-29 years who had recovered from COVID-19.

This sequence joins TRBV5-6 and TRBJ2-5, with D possibly being TRBD1 (6 bases). Germline assignment: CDR1 SGHDT and CDR2 YYEEEE. This CDR3 comprises 14 residues. The germline V and J ends were trimmed by 4 bases and 2 bases, with 12 bases remaining between them. CDR3 residues: CASSPPGQQETQYF. The CDR3 DNA reads TGTGCCAGCAGCCCCCCCGGACAGCAAGAGACCCAGTACTTC.

The chain is built from TRBV2 and TRBJ1-3, with D unresolved. Germline V gene data show CDR1 as SNHLY and CDR2 as FYNNEI. The CDR3 runs 14 residues. Trimming cost V 4 bases and J 0 bases, with 7 bases left between them. The CDR3 region is CASSASFSGNTIYF. CDR3 coding DNA: TGTGCCAGCAGTGCGAGCTTCTCTGGAAACACCATATATTTT.

V and J are TRBV5-6 and TRBJ2-7; 7 bases align to TRBD1. J was trimmed by 3 bases and V by 2 bases; bases with no gene match: 5. This CDR3 contains 14 residues. Germline V gives CDR1 SGHDT, CDR2 YYEEEE. The CDR3 nucleotides read TGTGCCAGCAGCTTAAAGGGGGCATACTACGAGCAGTACGTC. It encodes CASSLKGAYYEQYV.

The V call is TRBV5-6, the J call TRBJ2-1, with 9 bases identical to TRBD1. This CDR3 region has 15 residues. Germline CDR1 is SGHDT and CDR2 is YYEEEE. V lost 4 bases, J lost 7 bases, and 9 bases stayed unmatched. CDR3 region: CASSPGQGFENEQFF. Here the CDR3 DNA reads TGTGCCAGCAGCCCGGGACAGGGATTTGAGAATGAGCAGTTCTTC.

The chain recombines TRBV6-1 with TRBJ1-6; D is uncertain. This CDR3 contains 15 residues. The germline gives CDR1 MNHNS, CDR2 SASEGT. V was cut by 2 bases and J by 2 bases, with 7 bases left in between. CDR3 loop: CASSESAAYNSPLHF. The CDR3 nucleotides read TGTGCCAGCAGTGAATCCGCAGCCTATAATTCACCCCTCCACTTT.

The chain is built from TRBV7-8 and TRBJ2-4; D is possibly TRBD2 (6 bases). In germline, CDR1 is SGHVS, CDR2 FQNEAQ. The CDR3 sequence is 15 residues long. Deletions cut 2 bases from V and 1 base from J, with 9 bases between. The chain's CDR3 is CASSLQTSAKNIQYF. The CDR3 nucleotides are TGTGCCAGCAGCTTACAAACTAGCGCCAAAAACATTCAGTACTTC.

This clone was observed a handful of times. V usage is TRBV29-1 and J usage is TRBJ1-3; 7 nucleotides match TRBD1. The V segment lost 5 bases and the J segment 0 bases; nucleotides outside the gene matches: 10. CDR1 and CDR2 from the germline V gene are SQVTM and ANQGSEA. The CDR3 loop spans 16 amino acids. CDR3: CSVLSSGDSSGNTIYF. CDR3 coding DNA: TGCAGCGTTTTATCCTCAGGGGACAGCTCTGGAAACACCATATATTTT.

The J gene is TRBJ1-2, the V gene TRBV7-9; D is unclear. CDR1 SEHNR and CDR2 FQNEAQ come from the germline V gene (reference sequence). This CDR3 has 12 amino acids. Trimming removed 6 bases at V and 3 bases at J, with 8 bases between. The CDR3 coding sequence is TGTGCCAGCAGTACCGGGGACTATGGCTACACCTTC. Translating it yields CASSTGDYGYTF.

CDR3 amino acids: CASRPGLAVLYNEQFF. For the CDR3, the DNA is TGCGCCAGCAGGCCGGGACTAGCGGTATTGTACAATGAGCAGTTCTTC. The chain joins TRBV10-2 to TRBJ2-1, with 11 nucleotides matching TRBD2. V was pared by 6 bases and J by 4 bases, with 8 bases of the junction left unmatched. Germline CDR1 reads WSHSY; CDR2 reads SAAADI. The CDR3 runs to 16 residues.

The rearrangement joins TRBV12-3 or TRBV12-4 to TRBJ2-5, with D unclear. Between the trimmed V and J ends, which lost 5 bases and 2 bases, there was a span of 9 bases. The CDR3 loop spans 13 amino acids. CDR3 loop: CASSTLVQETQYF. Here the CDR3 DNA reads TGTGCCAGCAGTACATTGGTTCAAGAGACCCAGTACTTC.

The rearrangement joins TRBV11-3 to TRBJ1-1; D unresolved. The germline gives CDR1 SGHNT, CDR2 YENEEA. CDR3 length equals 17 residues. V gave up 5 bases and J gave up 0 bases, with 19 bases separating them. The CDR3 spells CASSPGPSGELNTEAFF. The CDR3 region has the DNA TGTGCCAGCAGCCCCGGGCCAAGCGGGGAACTGAACACTGAAGCTTTCTTT.

This chain connects TRBV10-3 to TRBJ2-3; a weak D match, TRBD2 (6 bases). CDR3 length equals 14 residues. Looked up from germline, CDR1 is ENHRY and CDR2 is SYGVKD. Trimming removed 6 bases at V and 0 bases at J, with 10 bases between. CDR3 region: CAIRNGGSTDTQYF. As DNA, the CDR3 is TGTGCCATCAGGAATGGAGGGAGCACAGATACGCAGTATTTT.

The chain couples TRBV7-2 to TRBJ2-2; D might be TRBD2 (6 bases). The CDR3 has 16 residues. V gave up 1 base and J gave up 6 bases, with 15 bases separating them. In germline, CDR1 is SGHTA, CDR2 FQGNSA. The CDR3 loop reads CASSLGSGVFAGELFF. CDR3 nucleotides: TGTGCCAGCAGCTTAGGGTCGGGAGTGTTTGCCGGGGAGCTGTTTTTT.

The rearrangement joins TRBV6-5 to TRBJ1-5, with 9 bases matching TRBD1. Germline CDR1 and CDR2: MNHEY and SVGAGI. V was pared by 5 bases and J by 5 bases, with 4 bases of the junction left unmatched. The CDR3 has 14 residues. CDR3 residues: CASSIRTGDQPQHF. For the CDR3, the DNA is TGTGCCAGCAGTATACGGACAGGGGATCAGCCCCAGCATTTT.

This rearrangement joins TRBV19 to TRBJ2-5; a possible D gene is TRBD2 (6 bases). The germline V gene has CDR1 LNHDA and CDR2 SQIVND (reference sequence). This CDR3 has 15 residues. Trimming cost V 3 bases and J 1 base, with 12 bases left between them. This CDR3 is CASSIGTGVQETQYF. The CDR3 region has the DNA TGTGCCAGTAGTATCGGGACTGGGGTCCAAGAGACCCAGTACTTC.

This chain's CDR3 is CSAGGQGGPGSGNTIYF. In DNA form, the CDR3 reads TGCAGTGCTGGTGGACAGGGGGGCCCTGGATCTGGAAACACCATATATTTT. This sequence joins TRBV20-1 and TRBJ1-3; 10 bases agree with TRBD1. The CDR3 covers 17 residues. With V trimmed by 5 bases and J by 1 base, 11 bases remained unmatched. Germline-derived CDR1 and CDR2 are DFQATT and SNEGSKA (reference sequence).

The chain joins TRBV19 to TRBJ1-2, with 10 bases matching TRBD1. V gave up 6 bases and J gave up 4 bases; unmatched junction bases: 5. CDR3 length: 14 residues. Germline CDR1 and CDR2: LNHDA and SQIVND (reference sequence). DNA for the CDR3: TGTGCCAGTAGCGCCGGGACAGGGGTCTATGGCTACACCTTC. This sequence encodes CASSAGTGVYGYTF.

This clone was picked up one time. An end of the junction differs from the germline gene, which may be a read error. The genes are TRBV15 and TRBJ2-1; 7 nucleotides line up with TRBD1. The CDR3 runs to 15 residues. CDR1 and CDR2 (germline): LNHNV, YYDKDF (reference sequence). Here the CDR3 reads CATRRDRVIENEQFF. CDR3 DNA: TGTGCCACCAGGAGAGACAGGGTGATAGAAAATGAGCAGTTCTTC.

J is TRBJ2-1 and V is TRBV7-2; 11 bases fit TRBD1. V lost 5 bases and J lost 6; bases outside the gene matches: 3. The CDR3 length is 14 residues. Germline values: CDR1 SGHTA, CDR2 FQGNSA. The CDR3 loop reads CASSLGTGGNEQFF. The CDR3 bases are TGTGCCAGCAGCCTAGGGACAGGGGGCAATGAGCAGTTCTTC.

The genes are TRBV24-1 and TRBJ2-1; D perhaps matches TRBD1 (6 bases). Germline values: CDR1 KGHDR, CDR2 SFDVKD. The V end lost 4 bases, the J end lost 2 bases, and 11 bases lay between the germline ends. The CDR3 runs to 15 residues. CDR3 nucleotides: TGTGCCACCAGTGAAACCGGGACACCCTACAATGAGCAGTTCTTC. Its protein is CATSETGTPYNEQFF.

The chain combines TRBV4-3 with TRBJ1-4; D not certain. V was cut by 0 bases and J by 6 bases, with 11 bases left in between. The CDR3 length is 15 residues. Germline-derived CDR1 and CDR2 are LGHNA and YSLEER. CDR3: CASSQDGRFHEKLFF. DNA of the CDR3: TGCGCCAGCAGCCAAGACGGCAGGTTTCATGAAAAACTGTTTTTT.

Here the CDR3 DNA reads TGTGCCAGCAGTGCGCTCGGGGTTCCGTTATACAATGAGCAGTTCTTC. Its protein product is CASSALGVPLYNEQFF. V usage is TRBV13 and J usage is TRBJ2-1; weak D call: TRBD2 (5 bases). Per the germline V gene, CDR1 is PRHDT and CDR2 is FYEKMQ (reference sequence). V dropped 6 bases and J dropped 4 bases, with 19 bases sitting between them. CDR3 size: 16 residues.

The chain employs TRBV5-6 and TRBJ2-1; 11 positions agree with TRBD1. The CDR3 length is 16 residues. The J segment lost 3 bases and the V segment lost 5 bases, leaving 7 bases of the junction unmatched. Germline CDR1 SGHDT, CDR2 YYEEEE. This CDR3 reads CASRAGTGGIYNEQFF. In nucleotides, the CDR3 is TGTGCCAGCAGAGCCGGGACAGGGGGTATCTACAATGAGCAGTTCTTC.

Comments on this clone: The junction departs from the called germline gene at one end, perhaps through a read error. V usage is TRBV19 and J usage is TRBJ1-2; D remains unclear. From germline, CDR1 is LNHDA and CDR2 SQIVND (reference sequence). CDR3 length: 11 amino acids. Here the CDR3 reads CASSMDGRPRF. DNA of the CDR3: TGTGCCAGTAGTATGGACGGGAGACCTCGCTTC.

This clone was counted only a few times. This chain connects TRBV30 to TRBJ1-2; D unresolved. This CDR3 is built from 14 residues. Germline V gives CDR1 GTSNPN, CDR2 SVGIG (reference sequence). V was shortened by 8 bases and J by 4 bases, with 20 bases between the two germline ends. The chain's CDR3 is CAATPKRSVYGYTF. In DNA, the CDR3 is TGTGCCGCGACCCCTAAGCGGAGCGTCTATGGCTACACCTTC.

The genes are TRBV7-9 and TRBJ2-2; D is undetermined. V was pared by 1 base and J by 1 base, with 7 bases between. There are 15 residues in the CDR3. Germline assignment: CDR1 SEHNR and CDR2 FQNEAQ (reference sequence). This CDR3 is CASSLVRENTGELFF. The CDR3 nucleotides read TGTGCCAGCAGCTTAGTCCGAGAGAACACCGGGGAGCTGTTTTTT.

This chain joins TRBV6-1 and TRBJ2-5; D is possibly TRBD1 (6 bases). Germline V gene lookup returns CDR1 MNHNS and CDR2 SASEGT. Trimming took off 2 bases at V and 1 base at J, with 29 bases between the two ends. This CDR3 spans 21 amino acids. The CDR3 sequence: CASSEFILQGRRTKSQETQYF. DNA for the CDR3: TGTGCCAGCAGTGAATTTATACTACAGGGCCGGCGTACCAAATCCCAAGAGACCCAGTACTTC.

This chain's CDR3 is CASSGYRTGHNEQFF. Written as DNA, the CDR3 is TGCGCCAGCAGTGGGTATCGGACAGGACACAATGAGCAGTTCTTC. This chain links TRBV10-1 with TRBJ2-1; TRBD1 aligns across 7 bases. The CDR3 length is 15 residues. From germline, CDR1 is WNHNN and CDR2 SYGVQD (reference sequence). J gave up 5 bases and V 4 bases, and 8 bases lay outside the gene matches.